The sequence of this T cell receptor (beta chain) was determined in a study of cytomegalovirus exposure and HLA in healthy donors. Germline V gene sequence: CDR1 SNHLY, CDR2 FYNNEI. Trimming removed 7 bases at V and 6 bases at J, with 15 bases between. The CDR3 is made up of 14 amino acids. The PCR employed 60 Vbeta primers together with 13 Jbeta primers. Here immunoSEQ multiplex PCR was the method, and the copy in TCRdb shows in-frame clones only, minus some. Here the sample table reports about 190,000 clones. The V call is TRBV2, the J call TRBJ1-4; D unclear. This TCR came from a man in his thirties or forties in good health and CMV-seronegative. The sequencing sample was made of PBMCs. CDR3 DNA: TGTGCCAGCACTACGTTCGGGGTGGATGAAAAACTGTTTTTT. Protein: CASTTFGVDEKLFF.